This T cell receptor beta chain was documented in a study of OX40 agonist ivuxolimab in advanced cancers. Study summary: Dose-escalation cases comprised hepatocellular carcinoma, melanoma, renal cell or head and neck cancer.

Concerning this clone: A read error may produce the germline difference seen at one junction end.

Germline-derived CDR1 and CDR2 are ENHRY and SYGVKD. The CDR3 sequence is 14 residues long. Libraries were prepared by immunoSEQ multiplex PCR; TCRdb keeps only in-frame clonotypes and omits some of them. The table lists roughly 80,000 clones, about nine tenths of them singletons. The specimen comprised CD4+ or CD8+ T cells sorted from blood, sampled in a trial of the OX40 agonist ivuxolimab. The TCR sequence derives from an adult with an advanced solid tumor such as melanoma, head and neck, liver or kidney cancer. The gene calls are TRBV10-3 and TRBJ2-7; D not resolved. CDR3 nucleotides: TGTGCCATCACTGAGACCCGTTCCTCCTACGAGCAGTACTTC. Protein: CAITETRSSYEQYF.